This T cell receptor beta chain is from a study of cytomegalovirus exposure and HLA in healthy donors. Per the germline V gene, CDR1 is SGHTA and CDR2 is FQGNSA. Trimming left V 6 bases short and J 5 bases short, with 19 bases between. This CDR3 region has 15 residues. PCR employed 60 Vbeta and 13 Jbeta primers. Generated by immunoSEQ multiplex PCR, the TCRdb table keeps only in-frame clones and is missing some. The sample shows 150,000 to 200,000 clones, about four fifths of them seen only once. The sequencing sample was made of PBMCs. This clonotype was obtained from a man aged 40-50 years in good health and CMV-seropositive. This sequence joins TRBV7-2 and TRBJ2-5; D perhaps matches TRBD1 (7 bases). The CDR3 DNA is TGTGCCAGCAGGTTGGGTCAGGGGGGCTATGAGACCCAGTACTTC. It codes for CASRLGQGGYETQYF. The full variable domain, with the rest looked up from reference TRBV7-2 and TRBJ2-5, is GAGVSQSPSNKVTEKGKDVELRCDPISGHTALYWYRQSLGQGLEFLIYFQGNSAPDKSGLPSDRFSAERTGGSVSTLTIQRTQQEDSAVYLCASRLGQGGYETQYFGPGTRLLVL.